This TCR beta chain was captured by sequencing in a study of CD8+CD57+ T cells in acquired aplastic anemia. V lost 1 base, J lost 6 bases, and 10 bases lay in between. From germline, CDR1 is MGHDK and CDR2 SYGVNS. CDR3 length equals 14 residues. Whoever was chosen for sequencing had shown CD8+CD57+ cell expansion by flow cytometry. This clonotype occurred many times. Researchers used genomic DNA as the template to profile TCR beta VDJ and CDR3. TCRdb re-called the reads through MiXCR, storing one row per CDR3 protein. The sample lists 150,000 to 200,000 distinct CDR3 sequences, 48% occurring once. J is TRBJ2-1 and V is TRBV25-1; D may be TRBD1 (6 bases). This sequence was found in a human donor with aplastic anemia. The sample consisted of sorted CD4+, CD8+, or CD8+CD57+ T cells (not recorded which) from PBMCs. CDR3 protein: CASSESGVPNEQFF. The CDR3 DNA is TGTGCCAGCAGTGAATCAGGGGTCCCCAATGAGCAGTTCTTC.